What follows describes a single T cell receptor (beta chain). The antigen remains undetermined. This CDR3 is also generated by other DNA sequences in the sample. This sample was included in a study of cytomegalovirus exposure and HLA in healthy donors. Whole-study findings and limits: The study put 150 to 200 TCR beta chains on its list as cytomegalovirus-associated.

The PCR employed 60 Vbeta primers together with 13 Jbeta primers. Assay: immunoSEQ multiplex PCR; the TCRdb copy retains only in-frame clones and omits some. The sample lists roughly 200,000 clones, roughly 80% seen once, with approximately 2.5% in the top ten. This receptor was identified in a man in his sixties in good health and CMV-seronegative. Sequences were obtained from PBMCs.

The CDR3 sequence: CASSYSRDRGHEQYF. The CDR3 DNA reads as TGTGCCAGCAGTTACTCCCGGGACAGGGGCCACGAGCAGTACTTC. The V gene is TRBV6-5, the J gene TRBJ2-7; the match to TRBD1 covers 10 bases. J was trimmed by 5 bases and V by 0 bases; bases with no gene match: 4. CDR3 length: 15 residues. In germline, CDR1 is MNHEY, CDR2 SVGAGI.